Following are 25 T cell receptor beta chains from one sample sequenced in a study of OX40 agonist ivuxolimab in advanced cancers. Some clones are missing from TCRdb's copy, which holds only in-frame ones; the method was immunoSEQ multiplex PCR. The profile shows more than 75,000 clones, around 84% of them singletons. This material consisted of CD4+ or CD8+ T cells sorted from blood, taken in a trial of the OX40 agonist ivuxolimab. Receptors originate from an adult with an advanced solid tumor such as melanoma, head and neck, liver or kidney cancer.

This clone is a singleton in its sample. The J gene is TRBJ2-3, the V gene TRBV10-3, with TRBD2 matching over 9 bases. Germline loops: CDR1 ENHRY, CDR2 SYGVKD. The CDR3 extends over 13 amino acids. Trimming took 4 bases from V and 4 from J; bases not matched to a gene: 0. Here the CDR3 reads CAISGTSADTQYF. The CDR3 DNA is TGTGCCATCAGTGGGACTAGCGCAGATACGCAGTATTTT.

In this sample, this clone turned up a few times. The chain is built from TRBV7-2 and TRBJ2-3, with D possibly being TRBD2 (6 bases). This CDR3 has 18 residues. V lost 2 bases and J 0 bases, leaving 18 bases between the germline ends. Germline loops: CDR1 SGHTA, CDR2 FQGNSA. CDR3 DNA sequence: TGTGCCAGCAGCTTAAGATTTCAATGGGGGACTAGCACAGATACGCAGTATTTT. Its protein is CASSLRFQWGTSTDTQYF.

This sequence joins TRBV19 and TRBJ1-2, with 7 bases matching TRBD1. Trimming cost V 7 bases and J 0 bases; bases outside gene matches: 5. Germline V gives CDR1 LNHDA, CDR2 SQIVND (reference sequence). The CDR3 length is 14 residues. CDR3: CASNRGGSNYGYTF. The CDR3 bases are TGTGCCAGTAATAGAGGGGGCTCTAACTATGGCTACACCTTC. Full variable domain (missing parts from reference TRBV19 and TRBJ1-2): DGGITQSPKYLFRKEGQNVTLSCEQNLNHDAMYWYRQDPGQGLRLIYYSQIVNDFQKGDIAEGYSVSREKKESFPLTVTSAQKNPTAFYLCASNRGGSNYGYTFGSGTRLTVV.

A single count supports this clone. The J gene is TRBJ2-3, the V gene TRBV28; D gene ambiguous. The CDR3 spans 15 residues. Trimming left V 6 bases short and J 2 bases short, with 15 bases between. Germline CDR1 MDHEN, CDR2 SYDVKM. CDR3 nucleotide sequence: TGTGCCAGCAGCGCATGGGATGCAGTCACAGATACGCAGTATTTT. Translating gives CASSAWDAVTDTQYF.

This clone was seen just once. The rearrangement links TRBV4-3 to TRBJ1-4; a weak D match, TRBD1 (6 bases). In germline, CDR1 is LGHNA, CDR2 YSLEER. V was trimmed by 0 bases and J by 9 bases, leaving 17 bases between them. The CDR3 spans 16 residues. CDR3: CASSQEGNARGKKLFF. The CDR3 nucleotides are TGCGCCAGCAGCCAAGAAGGGAACGCTAGGGGGAAAAAACTGTTTTTT.

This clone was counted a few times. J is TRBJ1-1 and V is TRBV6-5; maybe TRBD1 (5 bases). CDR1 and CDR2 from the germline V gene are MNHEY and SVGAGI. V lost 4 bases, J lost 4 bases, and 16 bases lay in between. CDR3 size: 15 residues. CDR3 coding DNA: TGTGCCAGCAGTTCCCCGATGGGGCGCGTCACTGAAGCTTTCTTT. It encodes CASSSPMGRVTEAFF.

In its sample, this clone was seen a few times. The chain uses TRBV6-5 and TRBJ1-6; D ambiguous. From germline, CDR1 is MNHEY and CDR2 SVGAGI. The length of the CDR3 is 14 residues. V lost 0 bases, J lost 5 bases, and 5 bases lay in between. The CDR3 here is CASSYSGDNSPLHF. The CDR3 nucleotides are TGTGCCAGCAGTTACTCCGGGGATAATTCACCCCTCCACTTT.

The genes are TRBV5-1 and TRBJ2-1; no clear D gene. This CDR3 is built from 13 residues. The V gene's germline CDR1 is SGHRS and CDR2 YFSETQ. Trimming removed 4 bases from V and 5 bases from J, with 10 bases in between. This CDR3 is CASSPQVDNEQFF. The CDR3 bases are TGCGCCAGCAGCCCCCAAGTCGACAATGAGCAGTTCTTC.

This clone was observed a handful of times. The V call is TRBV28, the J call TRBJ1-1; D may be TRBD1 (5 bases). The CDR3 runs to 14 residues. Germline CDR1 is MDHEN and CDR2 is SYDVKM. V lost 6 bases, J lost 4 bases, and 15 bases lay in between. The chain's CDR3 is CASSTLGDGTEAFF. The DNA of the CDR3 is TGTGCCAGCAGCACTTTGGGGGATGGCACTGAAGCTTTCTTT.

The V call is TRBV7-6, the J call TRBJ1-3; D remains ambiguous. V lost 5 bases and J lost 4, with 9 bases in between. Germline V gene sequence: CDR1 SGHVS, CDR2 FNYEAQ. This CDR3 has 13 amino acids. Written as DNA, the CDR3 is TGTGCCAGCAGCCAAGAAGGGGGAAACACCATATATTTT. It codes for CASSQEGGNTIYF.

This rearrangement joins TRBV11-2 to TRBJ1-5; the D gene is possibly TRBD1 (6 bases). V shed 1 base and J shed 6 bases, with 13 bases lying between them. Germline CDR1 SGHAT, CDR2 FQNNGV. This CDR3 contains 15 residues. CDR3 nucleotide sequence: TGTGCCAGCAGCTTAGGGGGGCAGGGTAGTCAGCCCCAGCATTTT. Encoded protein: CASSLGGQGSQPQHF.

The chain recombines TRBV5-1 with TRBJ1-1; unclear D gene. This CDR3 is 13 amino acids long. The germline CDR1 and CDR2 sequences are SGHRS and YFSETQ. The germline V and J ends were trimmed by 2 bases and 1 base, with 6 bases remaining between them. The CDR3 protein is CASSFDGNTEAFF. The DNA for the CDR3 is TGCGCCAGCAGCTTCGACGGGAACACTGAAGCTTTCTTT. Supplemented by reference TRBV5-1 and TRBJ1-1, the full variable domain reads KAGVTQTPRYLIKTRGQQVTLSCSPISGHRSVSWYQQTPGQGLQFLFEYFSETQRNKGNFPGRFSGRQFSNSRSEMNVSTLELGDSALYLCASSFDGNTEAFFGQGTRLTVV.

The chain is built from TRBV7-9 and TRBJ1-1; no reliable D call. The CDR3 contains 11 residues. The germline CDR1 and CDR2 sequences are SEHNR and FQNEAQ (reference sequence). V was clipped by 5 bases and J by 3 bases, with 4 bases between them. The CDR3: CASSPDTEAFF. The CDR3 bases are TGTGCCAGCAGCCCAGACACTGAAGCTTTCTTT.

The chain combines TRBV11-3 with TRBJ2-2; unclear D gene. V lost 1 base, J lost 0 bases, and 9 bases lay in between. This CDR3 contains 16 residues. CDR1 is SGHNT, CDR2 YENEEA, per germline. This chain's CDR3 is CASSLGRGANTGELFF. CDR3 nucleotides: TGTGCCAGCAGCTTAGGGCGAGGCGCGAACACCGGGGAGCTGTTTTTT.

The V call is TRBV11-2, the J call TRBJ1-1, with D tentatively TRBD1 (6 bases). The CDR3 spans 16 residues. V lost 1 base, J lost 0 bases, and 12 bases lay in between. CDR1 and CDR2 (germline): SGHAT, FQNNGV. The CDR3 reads CASSLVWGQMNTEAFF. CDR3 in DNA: TGTGCCAGCAGCTTAGTTTGGGGGCAGATGAACACTGAAGCTTTCTTT.

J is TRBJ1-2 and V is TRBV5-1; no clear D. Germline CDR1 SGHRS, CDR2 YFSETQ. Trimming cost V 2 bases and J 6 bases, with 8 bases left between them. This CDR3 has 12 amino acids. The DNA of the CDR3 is TGCGCCAGCAGCTTCCTTGGGGATGGCTACACCTTC. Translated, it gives CASSFLGDGYTF.

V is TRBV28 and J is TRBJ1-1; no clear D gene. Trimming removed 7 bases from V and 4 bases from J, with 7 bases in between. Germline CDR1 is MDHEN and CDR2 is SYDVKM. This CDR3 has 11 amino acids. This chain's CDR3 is CASKRPTEAFF. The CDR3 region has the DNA TGTGCCAGCAAGCGACCCACTGAAGCTTTCTTT.

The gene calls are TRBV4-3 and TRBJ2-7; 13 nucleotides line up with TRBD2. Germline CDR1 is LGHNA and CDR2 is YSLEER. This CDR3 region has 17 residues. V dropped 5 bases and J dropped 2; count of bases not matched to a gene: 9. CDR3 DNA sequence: TGCGCCAGCAGCACTAGCGGGGGGGCTTCGGAAACCTACGAGCAGTACGTC. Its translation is CASSTSGGASETYEQYV.

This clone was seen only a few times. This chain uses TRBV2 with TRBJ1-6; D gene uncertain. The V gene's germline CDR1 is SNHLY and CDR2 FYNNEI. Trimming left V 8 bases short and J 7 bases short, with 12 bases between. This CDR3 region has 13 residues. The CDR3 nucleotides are TGTGCCAGCCACGAGGGAGTGAATTCACCCCTCCACTTT. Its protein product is CASHEGVNSPLHF. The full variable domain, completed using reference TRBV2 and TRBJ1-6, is EPEVTQTPSHQVTQMGQEVILRCVPISNHLYFYWYRQILGQKVEFLVSFYNNEISEKSEIFDDQFSVERPDGSNFTLKIRSTKLEDSAMYFCASHEGVNSPLHFGNGTRLTVT.

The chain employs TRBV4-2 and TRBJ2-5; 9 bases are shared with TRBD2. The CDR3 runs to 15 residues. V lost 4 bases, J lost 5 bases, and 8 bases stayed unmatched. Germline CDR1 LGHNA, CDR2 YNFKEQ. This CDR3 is CASSLIAGARETQYF. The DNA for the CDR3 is TGTGCCAGCAGCCTAATAGCGGGGGCAAGGGAGACCCAGTACTTC.

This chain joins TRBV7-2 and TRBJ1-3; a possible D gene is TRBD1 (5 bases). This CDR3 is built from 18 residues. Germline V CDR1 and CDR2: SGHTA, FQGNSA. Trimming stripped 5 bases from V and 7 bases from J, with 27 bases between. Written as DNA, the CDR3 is TGTGCCAGCAGCCAAACCGGGGGACCGACTACCGCCCAGAACACCATATATTTT. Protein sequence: CASSQTGGPTTAQNTIYF.

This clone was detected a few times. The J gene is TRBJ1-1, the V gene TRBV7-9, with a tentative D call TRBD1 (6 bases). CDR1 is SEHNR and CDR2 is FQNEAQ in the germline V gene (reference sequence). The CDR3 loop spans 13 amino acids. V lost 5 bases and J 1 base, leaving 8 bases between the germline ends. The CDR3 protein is CASSLQGNTEAFF. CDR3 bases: TGTGCCAGCAGCCTACAGGGGAACACTGAAGCTTTCTTT.

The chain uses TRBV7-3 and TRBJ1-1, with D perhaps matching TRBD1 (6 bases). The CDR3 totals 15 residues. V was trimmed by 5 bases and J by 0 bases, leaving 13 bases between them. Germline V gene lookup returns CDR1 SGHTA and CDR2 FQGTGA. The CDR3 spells CASSRWTAMNTEAFF. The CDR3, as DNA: TGTGCCAGCAGCCGCTGGACAGCGATGAACACTGAAGCTTTCTTT.

The CDR3 spells CASSSQVNYGYTF. The CDR3 DNA sequence: TGTGCCAGCAGTTCTCAGGTTAACTATGGCTACACCTTC. The genes are TRBV6-5 and TRBJ1-2; no reliable D call. Germline lookup yields CDR1 MNHEY and CDR2 SVGAGI. Trimming shortened V by 4 bases and J by 1 base, and 7 bases separated the two germline ends. This CDR3 spans 13 amino acids.

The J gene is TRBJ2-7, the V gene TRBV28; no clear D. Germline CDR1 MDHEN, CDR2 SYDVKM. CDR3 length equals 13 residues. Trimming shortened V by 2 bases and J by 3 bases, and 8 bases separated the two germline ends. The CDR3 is CASSLGRSYEQYV. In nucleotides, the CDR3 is TGTGCCAGCAGTTTAGGCAGGAGCTACGAGCAGTACGTC.